This T cell receptor beta chain was sequenced in a study of tumor and adjacent non-tumor tissue in lung cancer. Study as a whole: Patients comprised about a dozen adenocarcinoma, a couple of squamous cell carcinoma and 1 small cell lung cancer. On average, productive TCRbeta reads reached roughly 3.9 million per sample.

RNA was extracted from bulk tissue without any cell sorting. Donors were chemotherapy-naive, newly diagnosed lung cancer surgical patients in China, August–late 2014. CDR1 is SGHNT and CDR2 is YENEEA in the germline V gene. CDR3 length: 12 amino acids. Findings and caveats of the study: Compared with tumor, normal lung showed significantly lower TCR diversity.

Details on this clonotype: What it binds is not known. One junction end disagrees with the germline gene, perhaps due to a read error.

Three rounds of nested PCR, following a modified ARM-PCR protocol, produced the TCRbeta library. TCRdb re-derived calls from the multiplex PCR reads in MiXCR, one entry per CDR3 protein. The data contain around 200,000 distinct CDR3 sequences, 70% to 75% of them singletons. Material for sequencing was lung tumor tissue. This chain uses TRBV11-3 with TRBJ2-5; unclear D gene. This sequence originates from a man in his sixties with non-small cell lung cancer. CDR3 nucleotides: TGTGCCAGCAGCTCGCACAAAGAGACCCAGTATTTC. Protein product: CASSSHKETQYF.